A selection of T cell receptor beta chains follows, all from one sample in a study of blood T cell repertoires in COVID-19. The data were produced by immunoSEQ multiplex PCR, yet TCRdb's version contains in-frame clones alone and is incomplete. The sample includes 150,000 to 200,000 clones, approximately 95% of them seen just once. The sample comprised peripheral blood. The receptors stem from a woman between 55 and 75 years old with COVID-19, enrolled during active disease. The CDR3 runs from the conserved cysteine through the conserved F or W. D genes are given only for firm matches. Only some rows state a clone size, as once, few, many or a class for expanded clones.

TRBV7-2	once	.	TRBJ2-3	TGTGCCAGCAGGGCGGGGCCCAGCACAGATACGCAGTATTTT	CASRAGPSTDTQYF
TRBV28	.	TRBD1	TRBJ1-5	TGTGCCAGCAGTCGCCTAGACAGGGCGAATCAGCCCCAGCATTTT	CASSRLDRANQPQHF
TRBV27	few	.	TRBJ2-7	TGTGCCAGCAGTTTCGGAGGCAGTATTGACGAGCAGTACTTC	CASSFGGSIDEQYF
TRBV4-3	.	.	TRBJ2-1	TGCGCCAGCAGCCAAAGCGAGTACAATGAGCAGTTCTTC	CASSQSEYNEQFF
TRBV11-3	.	.	TRBJ2-7	TGTGCCAGCAGCCCTAGACCCCCAGGGTGGCGGGAAACCTACGAGCAGTACTTC	CASSPRPPGWRETYEQYF
TRBV7-6	.	.	TRBJ1-5	TGTGCCAGCAGCCGGGAACCCGAAGGCAATCAGCCCCAGCATTTT	CASSREPEGNQPQHF
TRBV6-1	.	.	TRBJ1-1	TGTGCCAGCAGTGAAGCGCTTCCTTCAGGGTCTAACGAAGCTTTCTTT	CASSEALPSGSNEAFF
TRBV30	.	.	TRBJ1-4	TGTGCCGGGCTTTATGCAACTAATGAAAAACTGTTTTTT	CAGLYATNEKLFF
TRBV5-1	few	.	TRBJ2-7	TGCGCCAGCAGCTTGCGGTCATCAGCTAGCTCCTACGAGCAGTACTTC	CASSLRSSASSYEQYF
TRBV19	.	TRBD2	TRBJ2-3	TGTGCCAGTGCCATTAGCGGGGTTAGCACAGATACGCAGTATTTT	CASAISGVSTDTQYF
TRBV7-3	.	.	TRBJ1-5	TGTGCCAGCAGCTTAGGGACAAATCAGCCCCAGCATTTT	CASSLGTNQPQHF
TRBV30	once	.	TRBJ1-1	TGTGCCTTCCAGGTTACGAACACTGAAGCTTTCTTT	CAFQVTNTEAFF
TRBV5-4	few	.	TRBJ1-1	TGTGCCAGCAGCTTGGGACAGGAGAACACTGAAGCTTTCTTT	CASSLGQENTEAFF
TRBV7-2	.	.	TRBJ1-6	TGTGCCAGCAGCTCCGGACAGCCCTTTGGGTTGTCACCCCTCCACTTT	CASSSGQPFGLSPLHF
TRBV7-9	.	.	TRBJ1-1	TGTGCCAGCAGCTTAGCGGGAGGGGTGAACACTGAAGCTTTCTTT	CASSLAGGVNTEAFF
TRBV4-3	.	TRBD1	TRBJ2-5	TGCGCCAGCAGCCAAGGAGGGGGCATGCGGTCGGAGACCCAGTACTTC	CASSQGGGMRSETQYF
TRBV18	once	TRBD1	TRBJ1-4	TGTGCCAGCTCACCCCCGGGACAGGATGAAAAACTGTTTTTT	CASSPPGQDEKLFF
TRBV18	.	.	TRBJ1-1	TGTGCCAGCTTAGGGGATATGAACACTGAAGCTTTCTTT	CASLGDMNTEAFF
TRBV5-1	.	TRBD1	TRBJ2-3	TGCGCCAGCAGCCGAGGGGCAGGGGGAAGTCAAGACGGCACAGATACGCAGTATTTT	CASSRGAGGSQDGTDTQYF
TRBV11-1	few	.	TRBJ1-2	TGTGCCAGCAGCTTCCGGACTCAAGCTAACTATGGCTACACCTTC	CASSFRTQANYGYTF
TRBV7-8	.	.	TRBJ2-5	TGTGCCAGCAGCGCCGCAGGGTCCTCGTACTTC	CASSAAGSSYF
TRBV4-2	.	.	TRBJ1-5	TGTGCCAGCAGCCAAGAGGTGCGCGGGCCCCAGCATTTT	CASSQEVRGPQHF
TRBV5-4	.	TRBD2	TRBJ2-1	TGTGCCAGCAGCCTGGGACTAGCGGGGGGCGAGCAGTTCTTC	CASSLGLAGGEQFF
TRBV4-3	many	.	TRBJ2-2	TGCGCCAGCAGCCTAAGGCTCAGTCAGGGCGGGGAGCTGTTTTTT	CASSLRLSQGGELFF
TRBV5-5	once	.	TRBJ2-5	TGTGCCAGCAGCTCGACAGGGAGGGAGACCCAGTACTTC	CASSSTGRETQYF
TRBV5-3	.	TRBD1	TRBJ2-7	TGTGCCAGAACGGACGACAGGGGCTTCCACGAGCAGTACTTC	CARTDDRGFHEQYF
TRBV4-1	.	TRBD2	TRBJ2-3	TGCGCCAGCAGCCTCCGGGGGGGGCCAGATACGCAGTATTTT	CASSLRGGPDTQYF
TRBV7-8	.	TRBD1	TRBJ1-6	TGTGCCAGCAGCCCGGGGACAGGGGTCGGATCACCCCTCCACTTT	CASSPGTGVGSPLHF
TRBV18	.	.	TRBJ1-5	TGTGCCAGCTCAGGGGCCCCCACCAATCAGCCCCAGCATTTT	CASSGAPTNQPQHF